These 3 T cell receptor beta chains came from one sample sequenced in a study of shared clonotypes between healthy human individuals. CD45RO-negative cells were positively selected for CCR7, leaving out terminally differentiated effector memory CD45RA+ cells. Sequenced by immunoSEQ multiplex PCR; TCRdb stores in-frame clones only, minus some. The sample comprises around 580,000 clones, more than 95% of which are singletons, and less than 0.35% rests with the top ten. The sequencing input was naive CD8+ T cells sorted from blood. These receptors were taken from a man younger than 40 in good health.

The J gene is TRBJ2-1, the V gene TRBV5-6; 7 bases match TRBD2. The CDR3 runs to 15 residues. Germline lookup yields CDR1 SGHDT and CDR2 YYEEEE. The junction had 4 bases not matched to a gene; V was cut back by 2 bases and J by 2 bases. The CDR3 nucleotides are TGTGCCAGCAGCTTCGCGGGAGCGGCCTACAATGAGCAGTTCTTC. Protein product: CASSFAGAAYNEQFF.

The chain couples TRBV6-6 to TRBJ2-3; D remains unclear. The V end was cut by 5 bases, the J end by 4 bases, with 7 bases between. Germline V gene lookup returns CDR1 MNHNY and CDR2 SVGAGI (reference sequence). The CDR3 covers 12 residues. CDR3 DNA: TGTGCCAGCAGTGACTTGGCAGATACGCAGTATTTT. Translated, it gives CASSDLADTQYF.

This rearrangement joins TRBV18 to TRBJ2-1; 12 nucleotides agree with TRBD2. The CDR3 has 15 residues. J gave up 2 bases and V 4 bases, and 0 bases lay outside the gene matches. Germline V lookup: CDR1 KGHSH, CDR2 LQKENI. CDR3 sequence: CASSRTSGTYNEQFF. In DNA form, the CDR3 reads TGTGCCAGCTCACGGACTAGCGGGACCTACAATGAGCAGTTCTTC.